A single sample is the source of the 2 T cell receptor beta chains below, sequenced in a study of T cell responses to AZD1222 COVID-19 vaccine. Clones were read by immunoSEQ multiplex PCR, and TCRdb kept only the in-frame ones, dropping some. The data contain 150,000 to 180,000 clones, approximately 87% of them singletons. Sequenced here: peripheral blood, sampled on day 0 of MenACWY control vaccination. Source of these receptors: an adult in good health.

The table lists this clone with many counts. The rearrangement links TRBV5-8 to TRBJ1-6, with a tentative D call TRBD1 (6 bases). Germline V gene lookup returns CDR1 SGHTS and CDR2 YDEGEE. The CDR3 has 15 amino acids. V dropped 0 bases and J dropped 2 bases, with 6 bases sitting between them. The CDR3 reads CASSLGGPYNSPLHF. The CDR3, as DNA: TGTGCCAGCAGCTTGGGGGGGCCCTATAATTCACCCCTCCACTTT.

The rearrangement links TRBV9 to TRBJ2-1; 14 bases agree with TRBD2. Germline V gene data show CDR1 as SGDLS and CDR2 as YYNGEE. The CDR3 extends over 16 amino acids. The junction had 8 bases not matched to a gene; V was cut back by 5 bases and J by 7 bases. CDR3 residues: CASRPPGLAGANEQFF. DNA for the CDR3: TGTGCCAGCAGACCTCCGGGACTAGCGGGAGCTAATGAGCAGTTCTTC.